The rows below give T cell receptor beta chains drawn from one sample of a study of shared clonotypes between healthy human individuals. TCRdb's copy holds only in-frame clones and misses some; the assay was immunoSEQ multiplex PCR. Among around 2,000,000 clones listed, just under 95% were seen once. Sequencing used naive CD8+ T cells sorted from blood. These receptors came from a man aged 18 to 29 in good health. Each CDR3 is given with its conserved first and last residue. A D gene is named only where the DNA matches it firmly. The size entry is marked missing in some rows and otherwise reads once, few, many or a size class.

J gene | clone size | D gene | V gene | CDR3 protein | CDR3 DNA
TRBJ2-5 | - | TRBD1 | TRBV9 | CASSVNPGQGTFVETQYF | TGTGCCAGCAGCGTGAACCCGGGACAGGGGACTTTTGTGGAGACCCAGTACTTC
TRBJ1-2 | - | - | TRBV5-1 | CASSLGATTDNYGYTF | TGCGCCAGCAGCTTGGGGGCTACGACAGATAACTATGGCTACACCTTC
TRBJ2-7 | - | - | TRBV27 | CASSYRLGYEQYF | TGTGCCAGCAGTTACAGGTTGGGCTACGAGCAGTACTTC
TRBJ2-1 | - | - | TRBV5-4 | CASSLNQWEAHNEQFF | TGTGCCAGCAGCTTGAACCAGTGGGAGGCCCACAATGAGCAGTTCTTC
TRBJ2-7 | - | TRBD2 | TRBV7-2 | CASSFSGGRDEQYF | TGTGCCAGCAGCTTTAGCGGGGGGCGAGACGAGCAGTACTTC
TRBJ2-1 | - | - | TRBV6-5 | CASSYFRGENEQFF | TGTGCCAGCAGTTACTTTCGGGGCGAGAATGAGCAGTTCTTC
TRBJ1-2 | - | TRBD1 | TRBV27 | CASSLKGAGYGYTF | TGTGCCAGCAGTTTAAAGGGGGCAGGCTATGGCTACACCTTC
TRBJ1-6 | once | - | TRBV28 | CASCLSGTNSPLHF | TGTGCCAGCTGCCTCTCGGGGACAAATTCACCCCTCCACTTT
TRBJ1-1 | - | - | TRBV5-6 | CASSFRWTNTEAFF | TGTGCCAGCAGCTTTCGGTGGACTAACACTGAAGCTTTCTTT
TRBJ2-5 | - | TRBD2 | TRBV2 | CASSEAPTSGGLETQYF | TGTGCCAGCAGTGAAGCTCCCACTAGCGGGGGGCTGGAGACCCAGTACTTC
TRBJ2-7 | - | - | TRBV5-1 | CASSFWGSPYEQYF | TGCGCCAGCAGCTTTTGGGGGAGCCCCTACGAGCAGTACTTC
TRBJ2-7 | - | - | TRBV5-6 | CASSSTGLDYEQYF | TGTGCCAGCAGCTCCACGGGACTTGACTACGAGCAGTACTTC
TRBJ2-3 | - | TRBD2 | TRBV7-8 | CASSSTSGKVDTQYF | TGTGCCAGCAGTTCGACTAGCGGGAAGGTAGATACGCAGTATTTT
TRBJ1-5 | - | TRBD1 | TRBV28 | CASSLPGGGNQPQHF | TGTGCCAGCAGTTTACCAGGGGGCGGCAATCAGCCCCAGCATTTT
TRBJ2-1 | - | - | TRBV4-1 | CASSQHQQGNEQFF | TGCGCCAGCAGCCAACATCAACAGGGTAATGAGCAGTTCTTC
TRBJ2-2 | - | TRBD2 | TRBV5-1 | CASRRLAGGPDGELFF | TGCGCCAGCAGGAGGCTAGCGGGAGGGCCGGACGGGGAGCTGTTTTTT
TRBJ1-3 | - | - | TRBV6-5 | CASSYGGEGNTIYF | TGTGCCAGCAGTTACGGGGGGGAAGGAAACACCATATATTTT
TRBJ2-6 | - | - | TRBV25-1 | CASSEWDSGANVLTF | TGTGCCAGCAGTGAATGGGACTCTGGGGCCAACGTCCTGACTTTC
TRBJ2-1 | - | - | TRBV28 | CASSLLRGSSYNEQFF | TGTGCCAGCAGTTTATTGAGGGGGAGCTCCTACAATGAGCAGTTCTTC
TRBJ2-3 | - | TRBD1 | TRBV7-9 | CASSHRTGGTDTQYF | TGTGCCAGCAGTCATAGGACAGGGGGCACAGATACGCAGTATTTT